This T cell receptor beta chain was identified during a study of CD4 and CD8 cells across lung adenocarcinoma regions. The patients had localized lung adenocarcinoma, a non-small cell subtype. From germline, CDR1 is MNHEY and CDR2 SMNVEV (reference sequence). The V end lost 4 bases, the J end lost 4 bases, and 8 bases lay between the germline ends. The CDR3 is 13 residues long. TCRdb called the PCR reads again in MiXCR, with one record for every CDR3 protein. Here the sample spans over 15,000 distinct CDR3 sequences, 50% being singletons. The chain employs TRBV27 and TRBJ2-1; D may be TRBD2 (6 bases). This clonotype was obtained from a male donor with lung adenocarcinoma. The CD4 and CD8 labels of this study may be unreliable. What was sequenced was CD8+ T cells from the margin of a lung tumor. This CDR3 reads CASSYRGYNEQFF. In DNA form, the CDR3 reads TGTGCCAGCAGTTACCGGGGGTACAATGAGCAGTTCTTC.